A selection of T cell receptor beta chains follows, all from one sample in a study of blood T cell repertoires in COVID-19. The assay was immunoSEQ multiplex PCR, and TCRdb's table has in-frame clones only and misses some. This sample has about 160,000 clones, with about 88% found just once. Sequencing input: PBMCs or T cells enriched from blood (not recorded which). The receptors originated from a man over 45 who had recovered from COVID-19. The CDR3 runs from the conserved cysteine through the conserved F or W. The order of the fields is J gene, D gene, clone size, V gene, CDR3 protein, CDR3 DNA. D genes are given only for firm matches. Where a row states a size, it is once, few, many or the class of an expanded clone; other rows omit it.

TRBJ1-1 . once TRBV7-9 CASSLRGRRNTEAFF TGTGCCAGCAGCTTACGGGGGAGAAGAAACACTGAAGCTTTCTTT
TRBJ2-1 . . TRBV11-3 CASSLDGTDSYNEQFF TGTGCCAGCAGCTTAGATGGGACTGATTCCTACAATGAGCAGTTCTTC
TRBJ2-1 TRBD2 . TRBV11-1 CASSSRTSGGHNEQFF TGTGCCAGCAGCTCCCGGACTAGCGGAGGTCACAATGAGCAGTTCTTC
TRBJ1-1 . . TRBV4-1 CASSQGAWNTEAFF TGCGCCAGCAGCCAAGGGGCATGGAACACTGAAGCTTTCTTT
TRBJ1-5 . . TRBV19 CASSIAPRYSNQPQHF TGTGCCAGTAGTATAGCCCCCCGCTATAGCAATCAGCCCCAGCATTTT
TRBJ1-1 . once TRBV30 CAWSLTGVAFF TGTGCCTGGAGTCTGACAGGTGTAGCTTTCTTT
TRBJ1-4 TRBD1 once TRBV12-5 CASGLGQGTNEKLFF TGTGCTAGTGGCCTCGGACAGGGTACTAATGAAAAACTGTTTTTT
TRBJ1-2 TRBD1 . TRBV18 CASSPGQGALEGYTF TGTGCCAGCTCACCGGGACAGGGCGCCCTCGAAGGCTACACCTTC
TRBJ1-1 TRBD1 . TRBV25-1 CASSEFAVSGGGGRAFF TGTGCCAGCAGTGAATTTGCGGTTTCAGGGGGCGGTGGTAGAGCTTTCTTT
TRBJ1-1 . few TRBV21-1 CASSNLGADPEAFF TGTGCCAGCAGCAATTTGGGGGCGGACCCTGAAGCTTTCTTT
TRBJ1-1 . . TRBV7-2 CASSLALGVNTEAFF TGTGCCAGCAGCTTAGCGTTAGGGGTAAACACTGAAGCTTTCTTT
TRBJ1-5 . . TRBV7-2 CASSLVGVGNQPQHF TGTGCCAGCAGCTTAGTAGGGGTCGGCAATCAGCCCCAGCATTTT
TRBJ2-1 TRBD2 . TRBV15 CATSKETSNYNEQFF TGTGCCACCAGCAAGGAGACTAGCAATTACAATGAGCAGTTCTTC
TRBJ2-1 TRBD1 . TRBV4-2 CASSQTGGNEQFF TGTGCCAGCAGCCAGACAGGGGGAAATGAGCAGTTCTTC
TRBJ1-1 . . TRBV7-9 CASSGIRGTNTEAFF TGTGCCAGCAGCGGAATCAGGGGAACGAACACTGAAGCTTTCTTT
TRBJ2-2 . . TRBV6-6 CASRLQLPGELFF TGTGCCAGCAGGCTCCAACTACCCGGGGAGCTGTTTTTT
TRBJ2-5 TRBD1 once TRBV20-1 CSASSGGSETQYF TGCAGTGCTAGTTCAGGGGGCTCAGAGACCCAGTACTTC
TRBJ2-2 . . TRBV2 CASRSGANTGELFF TGTGCCAGCAGGTCGGGGGCGAACACCGGGGAGCTGTTTTTT
TRBJ1-6 . . TRBV6-5 CASTAGLRNSPLHF TGTGCCAGCACCGCGGGACTGAGAAATTCACCCCTCCACTTT